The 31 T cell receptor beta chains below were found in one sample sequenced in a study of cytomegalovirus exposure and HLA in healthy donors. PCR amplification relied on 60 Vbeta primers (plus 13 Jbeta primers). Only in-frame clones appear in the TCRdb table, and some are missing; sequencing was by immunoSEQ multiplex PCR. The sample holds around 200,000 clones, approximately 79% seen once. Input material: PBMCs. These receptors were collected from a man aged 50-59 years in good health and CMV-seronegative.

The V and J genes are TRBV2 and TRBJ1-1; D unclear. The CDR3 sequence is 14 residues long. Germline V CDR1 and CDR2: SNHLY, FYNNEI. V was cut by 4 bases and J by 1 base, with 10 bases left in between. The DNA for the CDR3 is TGTGCCAGCAGTGTGTGGGGAGGGAACACTGAAGCTTTCTTT. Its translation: CASSVWGGNTEAFF.

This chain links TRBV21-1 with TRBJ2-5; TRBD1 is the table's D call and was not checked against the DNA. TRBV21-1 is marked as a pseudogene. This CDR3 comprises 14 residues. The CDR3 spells CASSVGQGWETQYF. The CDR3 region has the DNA TGTGCCAGCAGCGTGGGACAGGGCTGGGAGACCCAGTACTTC.

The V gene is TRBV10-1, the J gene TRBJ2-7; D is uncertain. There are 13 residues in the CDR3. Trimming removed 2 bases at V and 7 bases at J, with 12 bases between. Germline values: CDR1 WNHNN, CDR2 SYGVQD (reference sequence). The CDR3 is CASSEVSLGEQYF. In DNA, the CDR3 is TGCGCCAGCAGTGAGGTGTCACTCGGGGAGCAGTACTTC.

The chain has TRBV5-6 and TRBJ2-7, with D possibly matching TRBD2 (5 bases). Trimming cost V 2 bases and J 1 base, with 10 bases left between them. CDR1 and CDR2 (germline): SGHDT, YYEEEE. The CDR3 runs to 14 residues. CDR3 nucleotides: TGTGCCAGCAGCTTACCGGGATCATCCTACGAGCAGTACTTC. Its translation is CASSLPGSSYEQYF.

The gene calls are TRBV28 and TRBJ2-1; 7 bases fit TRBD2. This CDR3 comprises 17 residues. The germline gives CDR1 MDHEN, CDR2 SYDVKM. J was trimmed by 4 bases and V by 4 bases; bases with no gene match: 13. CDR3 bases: TGTGCCAGCAGTTCGCACCCCGGGACTACCCTATACAATGAGCAGTTCTTC. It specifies CASSSHPGTTLYNEQFF.

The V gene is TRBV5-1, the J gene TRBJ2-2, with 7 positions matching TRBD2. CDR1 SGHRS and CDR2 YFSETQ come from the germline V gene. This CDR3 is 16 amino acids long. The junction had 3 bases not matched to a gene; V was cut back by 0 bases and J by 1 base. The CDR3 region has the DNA TGCGCCAGCAGCTTGGAAGCTAGCGGGAACACCGGGGAGCTGTTTTTT. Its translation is CASSLEASGNTGELFF.

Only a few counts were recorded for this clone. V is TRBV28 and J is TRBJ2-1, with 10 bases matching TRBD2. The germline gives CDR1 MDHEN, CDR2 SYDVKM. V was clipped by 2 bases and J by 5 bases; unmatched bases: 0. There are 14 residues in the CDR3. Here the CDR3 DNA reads TGTGCCAGCAGTTTACTAGCGGGGGACAATGAGCAGTTCTTC. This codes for CASSLLAGDNEQFF.

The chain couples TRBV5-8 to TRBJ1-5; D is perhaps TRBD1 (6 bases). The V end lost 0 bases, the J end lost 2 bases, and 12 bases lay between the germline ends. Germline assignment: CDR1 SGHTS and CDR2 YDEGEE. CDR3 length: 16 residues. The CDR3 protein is CASSLAWGGRNQPQHF. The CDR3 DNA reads TGTGCCAGCAGCTTGGCGTGGGGGGGGCGCAATCAGCCCCAGCATTTT.

In nucleotides, the CDR3 is TGTGCCATCAGTGAGGGTACTAGCGGGAAGGGCAATGAGCAGTTCTTC. It is translated as CAISEGTSGKGNEQFF. This chain links TRBV10-3 with TRBJ2-1; 10 bases align to TRBD2. J lost 6 bases, V lost 2 bases, and 7 bases had no gene match. CDR3 size: 16 residues. In germline, CDR1 is ENHRY, CDR2 SYGVKD.

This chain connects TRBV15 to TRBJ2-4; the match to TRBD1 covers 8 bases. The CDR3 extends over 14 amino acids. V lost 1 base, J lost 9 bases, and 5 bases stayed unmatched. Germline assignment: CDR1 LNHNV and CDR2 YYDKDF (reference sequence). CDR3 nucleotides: TGTGCCACCAGCAGAGGCGAACAGGGGGGCATTCAGTACTTC. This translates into CATSRGEQGGIQYF.

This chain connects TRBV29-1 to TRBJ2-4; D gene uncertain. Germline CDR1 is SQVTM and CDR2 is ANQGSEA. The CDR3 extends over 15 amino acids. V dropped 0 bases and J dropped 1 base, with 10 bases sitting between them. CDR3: CSVEDEDAAKNIQYF. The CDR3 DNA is TGCAGCGTTGAAGACGAGGATGCCGCCAAAAACATTCAGTACTTC.

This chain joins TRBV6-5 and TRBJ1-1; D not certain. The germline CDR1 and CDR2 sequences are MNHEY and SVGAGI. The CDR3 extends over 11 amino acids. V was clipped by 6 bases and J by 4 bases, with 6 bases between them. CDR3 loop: CASRRLTEAFF. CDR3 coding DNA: TGTGCCAGCAGGCGCCTCACTGAAGCTTTCTTT.

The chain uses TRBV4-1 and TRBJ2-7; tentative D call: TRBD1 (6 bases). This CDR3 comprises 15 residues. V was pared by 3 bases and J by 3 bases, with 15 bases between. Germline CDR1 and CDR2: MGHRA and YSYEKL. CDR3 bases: TGCGCCAGCAGCCAGGCCCGACAGGAGCACTACGAGCAGTACTTC. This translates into CASSQARQEHYEQYF.

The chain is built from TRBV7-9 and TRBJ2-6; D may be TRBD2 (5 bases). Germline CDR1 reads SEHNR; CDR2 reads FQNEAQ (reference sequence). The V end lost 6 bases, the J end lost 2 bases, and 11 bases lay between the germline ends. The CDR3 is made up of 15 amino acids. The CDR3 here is CASRSTGTGANVLTF. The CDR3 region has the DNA TGTGCCAGCAGATCTACCGGGACTGGGGCCAACGTCCTGACTTTC.

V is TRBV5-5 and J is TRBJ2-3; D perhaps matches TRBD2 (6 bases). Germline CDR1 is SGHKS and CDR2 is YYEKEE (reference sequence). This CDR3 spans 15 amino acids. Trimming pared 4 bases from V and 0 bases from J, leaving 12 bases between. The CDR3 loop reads CASSLTSLSTDTQYF. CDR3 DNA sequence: TGTGCCAGCAGCCTGACTAGTCTTAGCACAGATACGCAGTATTTT.

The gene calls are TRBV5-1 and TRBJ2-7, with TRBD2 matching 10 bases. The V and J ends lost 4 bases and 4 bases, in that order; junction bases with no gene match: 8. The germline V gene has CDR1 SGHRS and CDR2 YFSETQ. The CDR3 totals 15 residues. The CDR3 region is CASSPAPSGSYEQYF. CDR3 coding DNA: TGCGCCAGCAGCCCGGCGCCTAGCGGGAGTTACGAGCAGTACTTC.

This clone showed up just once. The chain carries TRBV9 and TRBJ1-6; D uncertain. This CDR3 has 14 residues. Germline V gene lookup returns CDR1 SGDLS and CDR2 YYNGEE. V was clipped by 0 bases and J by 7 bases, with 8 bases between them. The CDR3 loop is CASSVEVLNSPLHF. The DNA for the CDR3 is TGTGCCAGCAGCGTAGAAGTACTGAATTCACCCCTCCACTTT.

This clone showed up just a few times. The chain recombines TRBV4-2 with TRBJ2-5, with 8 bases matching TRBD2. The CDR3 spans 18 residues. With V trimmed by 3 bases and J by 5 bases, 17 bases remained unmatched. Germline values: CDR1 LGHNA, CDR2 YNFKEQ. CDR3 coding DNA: TGTGCCAGCAGCCAGACCCCCGGGGTAGCGGGGTTTCGGGAGACCCAGTACTTC. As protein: CASSQTPGVAGFRETQYF.

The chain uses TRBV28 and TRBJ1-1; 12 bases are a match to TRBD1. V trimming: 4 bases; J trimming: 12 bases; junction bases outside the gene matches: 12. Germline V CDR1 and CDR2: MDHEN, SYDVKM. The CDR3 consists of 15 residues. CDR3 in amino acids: CASSSGTGGYSSPFF. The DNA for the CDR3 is TGTGCCAGCAGTTCCGGGACAGGGGGCTATTCATCTCCTTTCTTT.

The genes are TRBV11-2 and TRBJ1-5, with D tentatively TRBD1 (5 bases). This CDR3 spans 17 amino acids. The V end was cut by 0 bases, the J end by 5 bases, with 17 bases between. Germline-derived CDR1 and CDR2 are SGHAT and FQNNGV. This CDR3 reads CASSLDFFGGSHQPQHF. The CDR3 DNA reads TGTGCCAGCAGCTTAGATTTCTTCGGGGGGTCTCATCAGCCCCAGCATTTT.

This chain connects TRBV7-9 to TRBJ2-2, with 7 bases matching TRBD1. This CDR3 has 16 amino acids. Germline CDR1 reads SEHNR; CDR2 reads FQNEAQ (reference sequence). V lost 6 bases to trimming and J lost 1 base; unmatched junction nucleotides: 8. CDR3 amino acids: CASSSSRTGNTGELFF. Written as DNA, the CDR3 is TGTGCCAGCAGTTCTTCCCGGACAGGGAACACCGGGGAGCTGTTTTTT.

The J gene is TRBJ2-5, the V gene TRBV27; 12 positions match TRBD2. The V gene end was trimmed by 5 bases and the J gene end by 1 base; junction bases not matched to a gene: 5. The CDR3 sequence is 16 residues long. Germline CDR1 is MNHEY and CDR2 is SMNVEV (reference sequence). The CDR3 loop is CASSPLAGGGQETQYF. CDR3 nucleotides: TGTGCCAGCAGTCCTCTAGCGGGAGGGGGCCAAGAGACCCAGTACTTC.

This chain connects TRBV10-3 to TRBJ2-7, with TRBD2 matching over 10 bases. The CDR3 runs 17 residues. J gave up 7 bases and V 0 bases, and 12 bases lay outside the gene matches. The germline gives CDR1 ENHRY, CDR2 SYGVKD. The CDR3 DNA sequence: TGTGCCATCAGTGAGTCTAGTGGATTAGCGGGAGGTGGGGAGCAGTACTTC. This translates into CAISESSGLAGGGEQYF.

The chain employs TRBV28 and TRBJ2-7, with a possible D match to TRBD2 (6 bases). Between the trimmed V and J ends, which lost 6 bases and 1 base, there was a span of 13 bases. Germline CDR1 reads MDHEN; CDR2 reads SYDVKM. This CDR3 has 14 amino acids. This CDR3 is CASRDGGSSYEQYF. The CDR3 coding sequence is TGTGCCAGCAGGGACGGGGGATCTTCCTACGAGCAGTACTTC.

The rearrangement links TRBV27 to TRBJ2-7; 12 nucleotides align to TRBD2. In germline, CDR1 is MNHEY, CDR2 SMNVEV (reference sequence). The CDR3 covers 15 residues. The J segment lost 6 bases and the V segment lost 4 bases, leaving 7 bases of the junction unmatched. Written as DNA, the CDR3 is TGTGCCAGCAGTTCCCGTTCTAGCGGGAGGGGCGAGCAGTACTTC. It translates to CASSSRSSGRGEQYF.

CDR3 coding DNA: TGCAGCGTTGAAGATCTGACAGGGAGCCCTGAAGCTTTCTTT. This encodes CSVEDLTGSPEAFF. The J gene is TRBJ1-1, the V gene TRBV29-1, with 7 bases fitting TRBD1. V trimming: 0 bases; J trimming: 6 bases; junction bases outside the gene matches: 7. Germline V CDR1 and CDR2: SQVTM, ANQGSEA. CDR3 size: 14 residues.

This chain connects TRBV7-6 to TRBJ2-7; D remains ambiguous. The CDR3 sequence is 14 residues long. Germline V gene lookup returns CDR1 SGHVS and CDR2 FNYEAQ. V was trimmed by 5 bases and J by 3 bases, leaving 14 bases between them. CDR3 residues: CASSPGPRFYEQYF. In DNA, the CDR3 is TGTGCCAGCAGCCCCGGTCCGCGGTTCTACGAGCAGTACTTC.

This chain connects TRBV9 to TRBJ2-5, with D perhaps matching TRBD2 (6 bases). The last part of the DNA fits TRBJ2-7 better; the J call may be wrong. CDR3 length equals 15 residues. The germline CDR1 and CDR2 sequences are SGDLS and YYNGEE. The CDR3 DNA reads TGTGCCAGCAGCGTAGACGGAGCGGGCTCCTACGAGCAGTACTTC. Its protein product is CASSVDGAGSYEQYF.

The CDR3: CSAPNDFEAFF. CDR3 nucleotides: TGCAGTGCTCCCAACGACTTTGAAGCTTTCTTT. The rearrangement links TRBV20-1 to TRBJ1-1; D remains unclear. Per germline, CDR1 DFQATT and CDR2 SNEGSKA (reference sequence). The CDR3 length is 11 residues. Trimming took 5 bases from V and 7 from J, leaving 11 bases between them.

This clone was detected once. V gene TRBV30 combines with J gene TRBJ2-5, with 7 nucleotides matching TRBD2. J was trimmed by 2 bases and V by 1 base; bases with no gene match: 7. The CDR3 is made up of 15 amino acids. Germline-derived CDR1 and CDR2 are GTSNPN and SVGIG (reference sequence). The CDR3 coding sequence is TGTGCCTGGAGTGGACTAGCCGGTATGCAAGAGACCCAGTACTTC. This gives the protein CAWSGLAGMQETQYF.

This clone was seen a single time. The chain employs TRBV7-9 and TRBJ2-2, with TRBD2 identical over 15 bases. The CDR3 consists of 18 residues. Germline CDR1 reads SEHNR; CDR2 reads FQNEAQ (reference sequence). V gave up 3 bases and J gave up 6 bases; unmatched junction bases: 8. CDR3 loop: CASSFRTSGRAAPGELFF. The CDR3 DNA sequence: TGTGCCAGCAGCTTCCGGACTAGCGGGAGGGCCGCCCCCGGGGAGCTGTTTTTT. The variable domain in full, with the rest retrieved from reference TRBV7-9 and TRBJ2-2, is DTGVSQNPRHKITKRGQNVTFRCDPISEHNRLYWYRQTLGQGPEFLTYFQNEAQLEKSRLLSDRFSAERPKGSFSTLEIQRTEQGDSAMYLCASSFRTSGRAAPGELFFGEGSRLTVL.